These 9 T cell receptor beta chains came from one sample sequenced in a study of blood T cell repertoires in COVID-19. Sequencing was performed with immunoSEQ multiplex PCR; in TCRdb, only in-frame clones are kept and a portion is missing. The table has around 250,000 clones, 85% to 90% seen once; the top ten hold roughly a sixth. Material for sequencing was PBMCs or T cells enriched from blood (not recorded which). These receptors were taken from a man aged 18 to 30 who had recovered from COVID-19.

This clone was seen more than once but under ten times. The chain is built from TRBV6-4 and TRBJ2-1, with TRBD2 matching over 7 bases. The junction had 10 bases not matched to a gene; V was cut back by 4 bases and J by 4 bases. CDR1 is MRHNA and CDR2 is SNTAGT in the germline V gene. This CDR3 has 16 amino acids. The CDR3 DNA reads TGTGCCAGCAGTGTGACTTCGGCGGGGGATTACAATGAGCAGTTCTTC. It translates to CASSVTSAGDYNEQFF.

This sequence joins TRBV5-4 and TRBJ2-1; D perhaps matches TRBD2 (6 bases). Germline V CDR1 and CDR2: SGHNT, YYREEE (reference sequence). V gave up 2 bases and J gave up 0 bases, with 18 bases separating them. CDR3 length equals 18 residues. The CDR3 sequence: CASSLAELATSSYNEQFF. In nucleotides, the CDR3 is TGTGCCAGCAGCTTAGCGGAACTAGCAACGAGCTCCTACAATGAGCAGTTCTTC.

J is TRBJ1-2 and V is TRBV5-4; tentatively, D is TRBD1 (5 bases). The CDR3 runs 15 residues. With 0 bases removed from V and 0 bases from J, the gap between germline ends came to 9 bases. Germline lookup yields CDR1 SGHNT and CDR2 YYREEE (reference sequence). CDR3 sequence reads: CASSLATVSNYGYTF. The CDR3 DNA sequence: TGTGCCAGCAGCTTGGCGACAGTTTCTAACTATGGCTACACCTTC.

The chain joins TRBV5-6 to TRBJ1-2; D uncertain. CDR3 length: 16 residues. V lost 0 bases and J lost 4, with 16 bases in between. From germline, CDR1 is SGHDT and CDR2 YYEEEE. CDR3 region: CASSLGGRRLPYGYTF. The CDR3 nucleotides are TGTGCCAGCAGCTTGGGTGGCAGGCGCCTTCCCTATGGCTACACCTTC.

This clone appeared a single time. This sequence joins TRBV4-1 and TRBJ2-5, with a possible D match to TRBD1 (5 bases). V gave up 4 bases and J gave up 5 bases, with 11 bases separating them. The V gene's germline CDR1 is MGHRA and CDR2 YSYEKL. The CDR3 has 13 amino acids. The CDR3 nucleotides read TGCGCCAGCAGCCCCCTAGGGGCGGAGACCCAGTACTTC. This sequence encodes CASSPLGAETQYF.

The V call is TRBV2, the J call TRBJ2-1; 10 bases are shared with TRBD2. The germline gives CDR1 SNHLY, CDR2 FYNNEI. This CDR3 comprises 14 residues. Unmatched junction bases numbered 12, after V lost 10 bases and J lost 9 bases. The CDR3 DNA follows: TGTGCCACCTCGCGGCTAGCGGGAGACGGTGAGCAGTTCTTC. Translating gives CATSRLAGDGEQFF. The variable domain in full, completed from reference TRBV2 and TRBJ2-1, reads EPEVTQTPSHQVTQMGQEVILRCVPISNHLYFYWYRQILGQKVEFLVSFYNNEISEKSEIFDDQFSVERPDGSNFTLKIRSTKLEDSAMYFCATSRLAGDGEQFFGPGTRLTVL.

This sequence joins TRBV9 and TRBJ2-1, with D tentatively TRBD2 (5 bases). CDR1 and CDR2 (germline): SGDLS, YYNGEE. V shed 3 bases and J shed 4 bases, with 11 bases lying between them. CDR3 length: 14 residues. The CDR3, as DNA: TGTGCCAGCAGCGCTCGGGGTCTATACAATGAGCAGTTCTTC. It encodes CASSARGLYNEQFF.

J is TRBJ2-7 and V is TRBV5-5; 9 bases match TRBD1. This CDR3 is 14 amino acids long. In germline, CDR1 is SGHKS, CDR2 YYEKEE (reference sequence). V shed 5 bases and J 2 bases; nucleotides not matched to a gene: 5. CDR3 DNA sequence: TGTGCCAGCAGTTCCGGGACAGGGACCTACGAGCAGTACTTC. This encodes CASSSGTGTYEQYF.

The chain joins TRBV5-1 to TRBJ2-1, with 8 bases aligning to TRBD1. Germline loops: CDR1 SGHRS, CDR2 YFSETQ. The CDR3 totals 16 residues. Losses at the gene ends were 2 bases for V and 4 bases for J; bases not matched to a gene: 8. CDR3 residues: CASSFRDRTQYNEQFF. The DNA for the CDR3 is TGCGCCAGCAGCTTCCGGGACAGGACGCAATACAATGAGCAGTTCTTC.